A single sample gave rise to the 12 T cell receptor beta chains below, sequenced in a study of identical twins. TCRdb reprocessed the 5' RACE reads via MiXCR and lists one record per CDR3 protein. The repertoire includes about 700,000 distinct CDR3 sequences, 5.5% to 6.5% of them detected once, and approximately 2% sits in the top ten. Sequenced material: naive T cells sorted from blood. Source of these receptors: a man between 18 and 29 years old in good health.

As for this clonotype: This could be a read error, since a much larger clone is one nucleotide away. The genes are TRBV7-2 and TRBJ2-1; D call uncertain. The CDR3 has 15 amino acids. Germline loops: CDR1 SGHTA, CDR2 FQGNSA. CDR3 nucleotides: TGTGCCAGCAGCTTAGTTAACCGATTCTACAATGAGCGGTTCTTC. It yields the protein CASSLVNRFYNERFF.

This clonotype was found many times. V usage is TRBV9 and J usage is TRBJ2-2; 8 bases are shared with TRBD2. Germline V CDR1 and CDR2: SGDLS, YYNGEE. The CDR3 has 15 amino acids. J lost 2 bases, V lost 3 bases, and 3 bases had no gene match. The CDR3 sequence is CASSALAVNTGELFF. Written as DNA, the CDR3 is TGTGCCAGCAGCGCACTAGCGGTAAACACCGGGGAGCTGTTTTTT. The variable domain in full, with the rest retrieved from reference TRBV9 and TRBJ2-2, is DSGVTQTPKHLITATGQRVTLRCSPRSGDLSVYWYQQSLDQGLQFLIQYYNGEERAKGNILERFSAQQFPDLHSELNLSSLELGDSALYFCASSALAVNTGELFFGEGSRLTVL.

Turning to this clonotype: Since no conserved phenylalanine or tryptophan closes the CDR3, a read error is the likely cause. The chain uses TRBV6-6 and TRBJ1-2; D unresolved. Germline CDR1 and CDR2: MNHNY and SVGAGI (reference sequence). This CDR3 is built from 13 residues. V lost 7 bases and J lost 8, with 17 bases in between. The chain's CDR3 is CASNFDPPGGYTS. For the CDR3, the DNA is TGTGCCAGCAACTTTGATCCCCCAGGCGGCTACACCTCC.

The chain's CDR3 is CASNRGHGETQYF. CDR3 DNA: TGTGCCAGCAATCGGGGACATGGAGAGACCCAGTACTTC. J is TRBJ2-5 and V is TRBV12-3 or TRBV12-4, with TRBD1 as a possible D gene (6 bases). The CDR3 runs 13 residues. V shed 7 bases and J shed 4 bases, with 13 bases lying between them.

This clonotype was recorded at least ten times. CDR3 nucleotide sequence: TGTGCCAGCAGAGGGCTAGCGGGAGGACCATACAATGAGCAGTTCTTC. Translated: CASRGLAGGPYNEQFF. This sequence joins TRBV12-3 or TRBV12-4 and TRBJ2-1; 11 nucleotides match TRBD2. The V and J ends lost 6 bases and 4 bases, in that order; junction bases with no gene match: 8. This CDR3 is built from 16 residues.

This clonotype has only a few counts. A much bigger clone sits one base away, suggesting this may be a read error. CDR3 sequence: CASSTGQSTDTQYF. The DNA for the CDR3 is TGTGCCAGCAGCACGGGACAGAGCACAGATACGCAGTATTTT. The V gene is TRBV7-3, the J gene TRBJ2-3; 7 bases are a match to TRBD1. The junction had 2 bases not matched to a gene; V was cut back by 5 bases and J by 0 bases. CDR1 and CDR2 from the germline V gene are SGHTA and FQGTGA. The CDR3 covers 14 residues.

CDR3 residues: CASSISRRTRMAAEQYF. CDR3 coding DNA: TGTGCCAGCAGCATAAGTAGGAGGACTCGGATGGCGGCTGAGCAGTACTTC. This sequence joins TRBV7-9 and TRBJ2-7; D is perhaps TRBD2 (5 bases). The V and J ends lost 5 bases and 7 bases respectively, with 27 bases between them. The CDR3 loop spans 17 amino acids. Germline-derived CDR1 and CDR2 are SEHNR and FQNEAQ (reference sequence).

The chain uses TRBV14 and TRBJ2-1, with D hard to call. The CDR3 contains 15 residues. Germline V gene lookup returns CDR1 SGHDN and CDR2 FVKESK. The V gene lost 3 bases and the J gene lost 0 bases, with 9 bases spanning the gap. The CDR3 spells CASSHLTYSYNEQFF. The CDR3 bases are TGTGCCAGCAGCCATCTGACCTACTCCTACAATGAGCAGTTCTTC.

This clonotype occurred many times. J is TRBJ1-2 and V is TRBV12-3 or TRBV12-4; D remains unclear. V dropped 3 bases and J dropped 8 bases, with 10 bases sitting between them. There are 12 residues in the CDR3. The CDR3 bases are TGTGCCAGCAGTTTTCCGATGGCCGGCTACACCTTC. Translating it yields CASSFPMAGYTF.

The chain links TRBV4-1 to TRBJ2-2; D is perhaps TRBD2 (5 bases). V lost 1 base to trimming and J lost 3 bases, with 6 bases between them. The germline gives CDR1 MGHRA, CDR2 YSYEKL. The CDR3 spans 14 residues. CDR3 in DNA: TGCGCCAGCAGCCAAGGAGGGTACACCGGGGAGCTGTTTTTT. It yields the protein CASSQGGYTGELFF.

The sample holds many counts of this clonotype. This sequence joins TRBV15 and TRBJ2-3; D ambiguous. Germline V gene lookup returns CDR1 LNHNV and CDR2 YYDKDF (reference sequence). This CDR3 is built from 16 residues. The V and J ends lost 5 bases and 3 bases respectively, with 18 bases between them. The CDR3 loop is CATSSTIARRTDTQYF. CDR3 DNA sequence: TGTGCCACCAGCTCAACGATAGCCAGAAGAACAGATACGCAGTATTTT.

This clonotype was recorded many times. The genes are TRBV24-1 and TRBJ2-1; D is unclear. CDR1 is KGHDR and CDR2 is SFDVKD in the germline V gene. CDR3 size: 11 residues. V was trimmed by 3 bases and J by 8 bases, leaving 4 bases between them. The CDR3 reads CATSDGYEQFF. The CDR3 DNA reads TGTGCCACCAGTGATGGGTATGAGCAGTTCTTC.